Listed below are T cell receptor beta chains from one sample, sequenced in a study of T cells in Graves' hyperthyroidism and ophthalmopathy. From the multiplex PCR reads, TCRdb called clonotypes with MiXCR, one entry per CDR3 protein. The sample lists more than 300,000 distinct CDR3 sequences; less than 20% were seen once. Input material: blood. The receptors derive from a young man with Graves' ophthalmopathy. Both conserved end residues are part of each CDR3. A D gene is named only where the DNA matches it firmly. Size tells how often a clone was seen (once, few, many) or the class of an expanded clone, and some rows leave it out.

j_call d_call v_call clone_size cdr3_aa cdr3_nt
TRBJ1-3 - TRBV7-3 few CASSLSGGISGNTIYF TGTGCCAGCAGCTTATCGGGCGGAATCTCTGGAAACACCATATATTTT
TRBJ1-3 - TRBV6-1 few CASSMGPPGNTIYF TGTGCCAGCAGTATGGGGCCTCCAGGAAACACCATATATTTT
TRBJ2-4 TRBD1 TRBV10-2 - CASSEWGGTGNIQYF TGCGCCAGCAGTGAGTGGGGAGGGACAGGGAACATTCAGTACTTC
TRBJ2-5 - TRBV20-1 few CSARTGGPKETQYF TGCAGTGCTAGAACCGGGGGCCCGAAAGAGACCCAGTACTTC
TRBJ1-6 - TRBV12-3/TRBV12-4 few CASRAEGRSISPLHF TGTGCCAGCAGAGCAGAGGGACGCTCGATCTCACCCCTCCACTTT
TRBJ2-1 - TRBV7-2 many CASSLEYSSHNEQFF TGTGCCAGCAGCTTAGAGTACAGCTCCCACAATGAGCAGTTCTTC
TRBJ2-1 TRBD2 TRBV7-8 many CASSPTSGGVYEQFF TGTGCCAGCAGCCCCACTAGCGGGGGGGTGTATGAGCAGTTCTTC
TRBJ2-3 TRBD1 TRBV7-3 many CASSRDRLDTQYF TGTGCCAGCAGCCGGGACAGGTTGGATACGCAGTATTTT
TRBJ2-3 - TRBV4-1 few CASSQQGSTDTQYF TGCGCCAGCAGCCAACAGGGGAGCACAGATACGCAGTATTTT
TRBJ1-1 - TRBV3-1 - CASSQGRAGAFF TGTGCCAGCAGCCAAGGGAGGGCGGGAGCTTTCTTT
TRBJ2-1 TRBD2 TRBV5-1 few CASSLAASGGAWDEQFF TGCGCCAGCAGCTTGGCCGCTAGCGGGGGGGCTTGGGATGAGCAGTTCTTC
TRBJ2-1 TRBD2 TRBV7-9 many CASSLTSGANNEQFF TGTGCCAGCAGTTTGACTAGCGGGGCTAACAATGAGCAGTTCTTC
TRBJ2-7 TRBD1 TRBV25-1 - CASSEPGQGAIEQYF TGTGCCAGCAGTGAACCGGGACAGGGGGCAATCGAGCAGTACTTC
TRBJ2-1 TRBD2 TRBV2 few CASSVSGAFYEQFF TGTGCCAGCAGTGTTAGCGGGGCATTCTATGAGCAGTTCTTC
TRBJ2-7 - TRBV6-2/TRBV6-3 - CASSRAGTSTYEQYF TGTGCCAGCAGTAGGGCCGGGACTTCGACCTACGAGCAGTACTTC
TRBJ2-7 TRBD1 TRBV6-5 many CASSYSDREDYEQYF TGTGCCAGCAGTTACTCGGACAGGGAGGACTACGAGCAGTACTTC
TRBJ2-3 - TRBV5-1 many CASSSDRDVTDTQYF TGCGCCAGCAGCTCAGACCGGGACGTCACAGATACGCAGTATTTT
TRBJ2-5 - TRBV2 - CASRPRAGETQYF TGTGCCAGCAGGCCACGGGCGGGAGAGACCCAGTACTTC
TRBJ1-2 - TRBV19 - CASSSWGDDGYTF TGTGCCAGTAGTTCATGGGGGGATGATGGCTACACCTTC
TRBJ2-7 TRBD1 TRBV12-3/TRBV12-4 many CASSSGTEWYEQYF TGTGCCAGCAGTTCCGGGACAGAGTGGTACGAGCAGTACTTC
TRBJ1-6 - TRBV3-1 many CASSEGPTLNSPLHF TGTGCCAGCAGCGAGGGGCCGACCCTCAATTCACCCCTCCACTTT
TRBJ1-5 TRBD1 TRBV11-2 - CASSLGQGHEPQHF TGTGCCAGCAGCTTAGGACAGGGGCATGAGCCCCAGCATTTT
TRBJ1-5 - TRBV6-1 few CASSLRADGNQPQHF TGTGCCAGCAGTTTAAGAGCGGACGGCAATCAGCCCCAGCATTTT
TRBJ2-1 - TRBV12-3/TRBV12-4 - CASTHPGHPYNEQFF TGTGCCAGCACTCACCCGGGACACCCCTACAATGAGCAGTTCTTC
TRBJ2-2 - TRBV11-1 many CASSLEEGGNTGELFF TGTGCCAGCAGCTTAGAGGAGGGAGGGAACACCGGGGAGCTGTTTTTT
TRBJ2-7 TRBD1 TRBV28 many CASRRTGQPYEQYF TGTGCCAGCAGACGGACAGGGCAACCCTACGAGCAGTACTTC
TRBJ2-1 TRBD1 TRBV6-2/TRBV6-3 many CATRGLEGTGSVDEQFF TGTGCCACCAGGGGTTTGGAAGGGACAGGTTCCGTCGATGAGCAGTTCTTC
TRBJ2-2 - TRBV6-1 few CASSRSLANTGELFF TGTGCCAGCAGTCGCAGCTTAGCGAACACCGGGGAGCTGTTTTTT
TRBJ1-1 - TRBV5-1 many CASSLEGQKNTEAFF TGCGCCAGCAGCTTGGAGGGCCAGAAGAACACTGAAGCTTTCTTT
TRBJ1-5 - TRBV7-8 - CASSLFPQPQHF TGTGCCAGCAGCTTATTCCCTCAGCCCCAGCATTTT
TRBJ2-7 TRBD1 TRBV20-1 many CSARSQKDRSFSYEQYF TGCAGTGCTAGGTCCCAGAAGGACAGGTCGTTCTCCTACGAGCAGTACTTC
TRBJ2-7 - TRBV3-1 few CASSQDSAAEQYF TGTGCCAGCAGCCAAGACTCGGCAGCCGAGCAGTACTTC
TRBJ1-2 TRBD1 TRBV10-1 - CASSPGTEPAHGYTF TGCGCCAGCAGCCCCGGGACAGAACCCGCTCATGGCTACACCTTC
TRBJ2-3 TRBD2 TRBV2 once CASSESSGGAPGRGWDTQYF TGTGCCAGCAGTGAGTCCAGCGGGGGGGCCCCGGGGCGGGGGTGGGATACGCAGTATTTT
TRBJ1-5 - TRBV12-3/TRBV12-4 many CASSPLIGDNQPQHF TGTGCCAGCAGCCCCTTAATCGGTGACAATCAGCCCCAGCATTTT